This entry lists 20 T cell receptor beta chains sequenced from one sample in a study of blood T cell repertoires in COVID-19. Only in-frame clones appear in the TCRdb table, and some are missing; sequencing was by immunoSEQ multiplex PCR. The sample includes about 160,000 clones, roughly 80% seen only once; the top ten take over 2%. The sequencing input was peripheral blood. These receptors originate from an older man with acute or convalescent COVID-19.

This clone was seen repeatedly, ten times or more. This chain uses TRBV11-3 with TRBJ2-3; possible D gene TRBD1, 6 bases. The germline V and J ends were trimmed by 4 bases and 2 bases, with 16 bases remaining between them. Germline V gives CDR1 SGHNT, CDR2 YENEEA. CDR3 length: 16 amino acids. For the CDR3, the DNA is TGTGCCAGCAGCTCAGGAGACAGGATATCCACAGATACGCAGTATTTT. Its translation: CASSSGDRISTDTQYF.

The chain has TRBV11-3 and TRBJ2-1; D perhaps matches TRBD2 (6 bases). CDR3 size: 16 residues. Deletions cut 5 bases from V and 0 bases from J, with 14 bases between. Germline V gives CDR1 SGHNT, CDR2 YENEEA. CDR3 sequence reads: CASSPSGTSSYNEQFF. The DNA for the CDR3 is TGTGCCAGCAGCCCGAGTGGGACTTCCTCCTACAATGAGCAGTTCTTC.

The chain recombines TRBV7-2 with TRBJ2-7; D is undetermined. Per germline, CDR1 SGHTA and CDR2 FQGNSA. Trimming pared 5 bases from V and 0 bases from J, leaving 11 bases between. The CDR3 contains 14 residues. The CDR3 DNA reads TGTGCCAGCAGCGCAACGTATAGCTCCTACGAGCAGTACTTC. Its translation is CASSATYSSYEQYF.

The chain couples TRBV7-2 to TRBJ1-2; 7 nucleotides match TRBD1. CDR3 length equals 14 residues. The germline CDR1 and CDR2 sequences are SGHTA and FQGNSA. Unmatched junction bases numbered 5, after V lost 3 bases and J lost 4 bases. CDR3 loop: CASSLATGSYGYTF. CDR3 nucleotides: TGTGCCAGCAGCTTGGCGACAGGGTCCTATGGCTACACCTTC. Full variable domain (remainder filled in from reference TRBV7-2 and TRBJ1-2): GAGVSQSPSNKVTEKGKDVELRCDPISGHTALYWYRQSLGQGLEFLIYFQGNSAPDKSGLPSDRFSAERTGGSVSTLTIQRTQQEDSAVYLCASSLATGSYGYTFGSGTRLTVV.

A single count supports this clone. V gene TRBV3-1 (or the pseudogene TRBV3-2) combines with J gene TRBJ1-5; 8 nucleotides line up with TRBD1. J gave up 2 bases and V 4 bases, and 10 bases lay outside the gene matches. This CDR3 has 17 amino acids. CDR1 is LGHDT and CDR2 is YNNKEL in the germline V gene (reference sequence). The CDR3 sequence: CASSLGTGGGGNQPQHF. CDR3 coding DNA: TGTGCCAGCAGCCTAGGGACAGGAGGGGGGGGCAATCAGCCCCAGCATTTT.

This clone was seen just once. The rearrangement links TRBV4-2 to TRBJ2-2, with 8 bases matching TRBD2. The length of the CDR3 is 15 residues. Trimming removed 8 bases from V and 6 bases from J; junction bases left unmatched: 11. CDR1 and CDR2 from the germline V gene are LGHNA and YNFKEQ. The DNA of the CDR3 is TGTGCCAGCCGTGAGAGGGCGGGGGGTCCCGGGGAGCTGTTTTTT. Encoded protein: CASRERAGGPGELFF.

This rearrangement joins TRBV30 to TRBJ1-2; D is unclear. Germline-derived CDR1 and CDR2 are GTSNPN and SVGIG (reference sequence). This CDR3 is 12 amino acids long. V was cut by 0 bases and J by 8 bases, with 10 bases left in between. In DNA form, the CDR3 reads TGTGCCTGGAGTGTGGCTTCCACGGGCTACACCTTC. It specifies CAWSVASTGYTF.

In the case of this clone: Other nucleotide sequences from this sample produce the same CDR3. The chain employs TRBV6-5 and TRBJ1-1, with D uncertain. Germline V CDR1 and CDR2: MNHEY, SVGAGI. V was clipped by 2 bases and J by 5 bases, with 3 bases between them. The CDR3 sequence is 11 residues long. The CDR3 reads CASSYLTEAFF. CDR3 sequence (DNA): TGTGCCAGCAGTTACCTTACTGAAGCTTTCTTT.

This sequence joins TRBV19 and TRBJ2-7; D ambiguous. CDR1 is LNHDA, CDR2 SQIVND, per germline (reference sequence). V lost 5 bases and J lost 3, with 14 bases in between. The CDR3 length is 14 residues. The CDR3 reads CASSPPGSHYEQYF. In nucleotides, the CDR3 is TGTGCCAGTAGTCCCCCCGGGTCCCACTACGAGCAGTACTTC. The full variable domain, in which reference TRBV19 and TRBJ2-7 provide the parts outside the CDR3, is DGGITQSPKYLFRKEGQNVTLSCEQNLNHDAMYWYRQDPGQGLRLIYYSQIVNDFQKGDIAEGYSVSREKKESFPLTVTSAQKNPTAFYLCASSPPGSHYEQYFGPGTRLTVT.

V is TRBV10-1 and J is TRBJ2-5; the match to TRBD2 covers 8 bases. Germline V CDR1 and CDR2: WNHNN, SYGVQD (reference sequence). This CDR3 is 13 amino acids long. Trimming at V came to 8 bases and at J to 0 bases, leaving 2 bases not matched to a gene. The CDR3 sequence is CASASGHQETQYF. CDR3 DNA sequence: TGCGCCAGCGCTAGCGGGCACCAAGAGACCCAGTACTTC.

This clone was recorded a few times. The chain is built from TRBV19 and TRBJ1-2; D is unclear. The germline CDR1 and CDR2 sequences are LNHDA and SQIVND (reference sequence). This CDR3 has 12 residues. V lost 3 bases to trimming and J lost 5 bases, with 7 bases between them. CDR3 bases: TGTGCCAGTAGTATGACTTCTTATGGCTACACCTTC. It is translated as CASSMTSYGYTF.

The rearrangement links TRBV5-4 to TRBJ1-3; TRBD1 agrees at 7 bases. Looked up from germline, CDR1 is SGHNT and CDR2 is YYREEE (reference sequence). Unmatched junction bases numbered 1, after V lost 2 bases and J lost 2 bases. The CDR3 extends over 14 amino acids. CDR3 amino acids: CASSLQGPGNTIYF. The CDR3 DNA reads TGTGCCAGCAGCTTACAGGGGCCTGGAAACACCATATATTTT.

The V and J genes are TRBV11-3 and TRBJ2-7; 7 bases fit TRBD1. Germline V gene sequence: CDR1 SGHNT, CDR2 YENEEA. This CDR3 has 14 amino acids. V lost 5 bases and J lost 3; bases outside the gene matches: 7. CDR3 nucleotides: TGTGCCAGCAGCCCGGGACAGACGGACTACGAGCAGTACTTC. Residues: CASSPGQTDYEQYF.

This clone was observed a single time. The chain couples TRBV5-1 to TRBJ1-4, with 8 positions matching TRBD1. Germline V gene data show CDR1 as SGHRS and CDR2 as YFSETQ. With 3 bases clipped from V and 2 bases from J, the junction kept 9 bases outside the gene matches. The CDR3 has 17 amino acids. DNA of the CDR3: TGCGCCAGCAGCTCAACAGGGGGGCCCTCGACTAATGAAAAACTGTTTTTT. This sequence encodes CASSSTGGPSTNEKLFF.

V is TRBV7-9 and J is TRBJ2-5, with 8 bases aligning to TRBD1. V shed 5 bases, J shed 0 bases, and the junction held 8 bases outside the gene matches. CDR3 length: 16 amino acids. Germline assignment: CDR1 SEHNR and CDR2 FQNEAQ (reference sequence). Written as DNA, the CDR3 is TGTGCCAGCAGCGAGGGGACAGGAGAGTACCAAGAGACCCAGTACTTC. Translating gives CASSEGTGEYQETQYF.

This chain joins TRBV30 and TRBJ2-2, with D possibly being TRBD2 (5 bases). Trimming took 3 bases from V and 2 from J, leaving 7 bases between them. This CDR3 comprises 13 residues. CDR1 is GTSNPN and CDR2 is SVGIG in the germline V gene (reference sequence). The CDR3: CAWRGLNTGELFF. For the CDR3, the DNA is TGTGCCTGGAGAGGACTCAACACCGGGGAGCTGTTTTTT.

The chain links TRBV5-8 to TRBJ2-6; D gene uncertain. The CDR3 loop spans 14 amino acids. Trimming shortened V by 3 bases and J by 0 bases, and 4 bases separated the two germline ends. Germline CDR1 SGHTS, CDR2 YDEGEE. This CDR3 reads CASSSYSGANVLTF. The DNA of the CDR3 is TGTGCCAGCAGCTCGTACTCTGGGGCCAACGTCCTGACTTTC.

The J gene is TRBJ1-2, the V gene TRBV5-1; 9 nucleotides line up with TRBD1. V lost 5 bases and J lost 8; bases outside the gene matches: 7. The CDR3 covers 13 residues. CDR1 and CDR2 from the germline V gene are SGHRS and YFSETQ. The CDR3 loop reads CASRKDRGQGYTF. CDR3 nucleotides: TGCGCCAGCAGAAAGGACAGGGGACAAGGCTACACCTTC.

The J gene is TRBJ1-2, the V gene TRBV5-1; no firm D call. This CDR3 has 14 amino acids. Trimming cost V 3 bases and J 3 bases, with 12 bases left between them. Germline CDR1 is SGHRS and CDR2 is YFSETQ. CDR3 protein: CASSYSDKHYGYTF. CDR3 DNA sequence: TGCGCCAGCAGCTACTCAGACAAGCACTATGGCTACACCTTC.

The chain has TRBV11-2 and TRBJ2-7; 7 bases fit TRBD1. V trimming: 6 bases; J trimming: 3 bases; junction bases outside the gene matches: 8. This CDR3 is 14 amino acids long. CDR1 and CDR2 (germline): SGHAT, FQNNGV. The CDR3 DNA reads TGTGCCAGCAGTATCGGACAGGACATCTACGAGCAGTACTTC. Encoded protein: CASSIGQDIYEQYF.